Listed here is a single TCR beta chain. The data originate from a study of blood T cell repertoires in COVID-19. Study-wide context: Acute and convalescent COVID-19 specimens originated in the United States, Italy and Spain. PBMCs, B-cell-depleted T cells, or T cells provided the cDNA or gDNA that made up the material.

Methods used by the authors: It was from reference gene primer amplification that nucleated cell counts were estimated. Measured with immunoSEQ multiplex PCR; TCRdb has only the in-frame clones, and not every one. V, J and clone size are taken as reported in that table, and D and trimming were inferred from the DNA itself. The sample contains about 28,000 clones, 70% to 90% of which appear only once. In germline, CDR1 is KGHDR, CDR2 SFDVKD. V lost 3 bases to trimming and J lost 1 base, with 11 bases between them. The CDR3 has 16 amino acids. The origin of this receptor is a human donor in a cohort sampled during active COVID-19. The V and J genes are TRBV24-1 and TRBJ2-2; the D gene is possibly TRBD1 (6 bases). Sequenced material: peripheral blood. DNA of the CDR3: TGTGCCACCAGTGATCCGACAGGAGAGAACACCGGGGAGCTGTTTTTT. Protein product: CATSDPTGENTGELFF.